This TCR beta chain was sequenced for a study of control samples from healthy donors and cancer patients. Germline CDR1 SGHDT, CDR2 YYEEEE. CDR3 size: 12 residues. Trimming took off 1 base at V and 10 bases at J, with 10 bases between the two ends. Sequencing used immunoSEQ multiplex PCR; TCRdb keeps in-frame clones, though not all of them. The sample holds about 190,000 clones, about 89% seen once. What was sequenced was blood. This sequence originates from a man aged 25 to 40 in good health. The J gene is TRBJ2-3, the V gene TRBV5-6, with D hard to call. The CDR3 coding sequence is TGTGCCAGCAGCTTGACGGCTAGGGCGCAGTATTTT. It specifies CASSLTARAQYF.